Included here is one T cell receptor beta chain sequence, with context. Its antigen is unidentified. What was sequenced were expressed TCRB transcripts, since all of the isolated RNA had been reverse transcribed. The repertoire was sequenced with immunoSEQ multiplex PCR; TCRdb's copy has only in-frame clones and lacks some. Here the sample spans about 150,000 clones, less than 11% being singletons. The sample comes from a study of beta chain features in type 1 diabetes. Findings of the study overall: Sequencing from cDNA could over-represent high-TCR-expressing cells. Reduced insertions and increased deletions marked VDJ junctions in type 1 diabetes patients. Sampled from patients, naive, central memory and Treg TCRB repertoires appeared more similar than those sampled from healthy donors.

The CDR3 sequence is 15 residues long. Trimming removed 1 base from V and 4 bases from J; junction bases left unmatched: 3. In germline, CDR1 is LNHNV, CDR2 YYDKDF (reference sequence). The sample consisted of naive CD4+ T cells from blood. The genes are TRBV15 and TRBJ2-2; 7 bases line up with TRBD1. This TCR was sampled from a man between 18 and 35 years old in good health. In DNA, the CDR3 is TGTGCCACCAGCAGAGTACAGGGGAGCACCGGGGAGCTGTTTTTT. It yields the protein CATSRVQGSTGELFF.